This is a list of T cell receptor beta chains from one sample in a study of T cells after yellow fever vaccination. TCRdb re-analysed the 5' RACE reads in MiXCR, keeping a single row per CDR3 protein. The data show about 320,000 distinct CDR3 sequences, with about 10% seen just once and 3% to 3.5% held by the top ten. The sequencing used CD4+ T cells sorted from PBMCs, collected 45 days after the yellow fever booster vaccination. These receptors were obtained from a man aged 18 to 30 who received the YFV17D yellow fever vaccine. The CDR3 runs from the conserved cysteine through the conserved F or W. A D gene is named only where the DNA matches it firmly. Clone size is shown for a subset of rows, as once, few, many or a class of expanded clone.

clone_size | d_call | j_call | v_call | cdr3_aa | cdr3_nt
few | TRBD1 | TRBJ2-7 | TRBV11-2 | CASRRPGQGGSYEQYF | TGTGCCAGCAGGCGGCCGGGACAGGGGGGATCCTACGAGCAGTACTTC
. | . | TRBJ2-2 | TRBV20-1 | CSPLGQGTGELFF | TGCAGCCCCCTGGGGCAGGGGACCGGGGAGCTGTTTTTT
few | . | TRBJ2-7 | TRBV6-6 | CASSNSQGYEQYF | TGTGCCAGCAGTAACTCCCAGGGATACGAGCAGTACTTC
. | . | TRBJ2-2 | TRBV5-1 | CASSSDRSTGELFF | TGCGCCAGCAGCTCCGACAGGTCCACCGGGGAGCTGTTTTTT
few | . | TRBJ2-7 | TRBV7-9 | CASSLAAYEQYF | TGTGCCAGCAGCTTAGCTGCGTACGAGCAGTACTTC
. | TRBD1 | TRBJ1-1 | TRBV11-2 | CASRRDRGTENTNTEAFF | TGTGCCAGTAGAAGGGACAGGGGGACCGAGAATACGAACACTGAAGCTTTCTTT
few | TRBD2 | TRBJ2-2 | TRBV6-2/TRBV6-3 | CASSYGLPLAGVSGELFF | TGTGCCAGCAGTTACGGCCTCCCATTGGCGGGGGTTTCCGGGGAGCTGTTTTTT
. | . | TRBJ2-4 | TRBV19 | CASSIDRGAKNIQYF | TGTGCCAGTAGTATAGATAGGGGGGCCAAAAACATTCAGTACTTC
. | . | TRBJ2-6 | TRBV19 | CASSTLPSSGANVLTF | TGTGCCAGTAGTACGCTCCCAAGTTCCGGGGCCAACGTCCTGACTTTC
. | . | TRBJ2-6 | TRBV20-1 | CSAGKSGANVLTF | TGCAGTGCTGGAAAATCTGGGGCCAACGTCCTGACTTTC
. | . | TRBJ1-3 | TRBV6-1 | CASSRIGGVGNTIYF | TGTGCCAGCTCCCGAATCGGAGGTGTTGGAAACACCATATATTTT
few | TRBD2 | TRBJ2-3 | TRBV12-3/TRBV12-4 | CASRDLAGDWDTQYF | TGTGCCAGCAGGGACCTAGCGGGGGATTGGGATACGCAGTATTTT
. | . | TRBJ1-1 | TRBV4-1 | CASSQDVFGRGEAFF | TGCGCCAGCAGCCAAGATGTATTTGGGAGAGGTGAAGCTTTCTTT
. | TRBD2 | TRBJ2-7 | TRBV19 | CASSRLAAYEQYF | TGTGCCAGTAGTAGACTAGCGGCGTACGAGCAGTACTTC
. | . | TRBJ2-5 | TRBV4-1 | CASQGELRGEAQYF | TGCGCCAGCCAAGGGGAACTCAGGGGAGAGGCCCAGTACTTC
. | TRBD1 | TRBJ1-1 | TRBV6-5 | CASSPDRATTEAFF | TGTGCCAGCAGCCCTGACAGGGCGACCACTGAAGCTTTCTTT
few | . | TRBJ2-5 | TRBV7-6 | CASRSAGGTARETQYF | TGTGCCAGCAGATCCGCTGGAGGGACAGCTCGAGAGACCCAGTACTTC
few | . | TRBJ2-1 | TRBV5-1 | CASSLASGLYNEQFF | TGCGCCAGCAGCTTGGCAAGCGGCCTCTACAATGAGCAGTTCTTC
many | . | TRBJ2-1 | TRBV23-1 | CASRPPAGSSYNEQFF | TGCGCCAGCAGGCCCCCGGCAGGGAGCTCCTACAATGAGCAGTTCTTC
few | . | TRBJ1-5 | TRBV5-6 | CASSLAAGTPNQPQHF | TGTGCCAGCAGCTTGGCCGCGGGAACACCCAATCAGCCCCAGCATTTT
few | TRBD1 | TRBJ1-4 | TRBV4-3 | CASSGTGNEKLFF | TGCGCCAGCAGTGGGACAGGGAATGAAAAACTGTTTTTT
. | . | TRBJ1-1 | TRBV20-1 | CSAAVLTNTEAFF | TGCAGTGCCGCGGTATTAACGAACACTGAAGCTTTCTTT
many | . | TRBJ2-1 | TRBV15 | CATSRVGAGNEQFF | TGTGCCACCAGCAGAGTAGGGGCGGGCAATGAGCAGTTCTTC
few | . | TRBJ2-7 | TRBV7-6 | CASSSWSGDREQYF | TGTGCCAGCAGCTCCTGGTCGGGGGATAGGGAGCAGTACTTC
. | TRBD2 | TRBJ2-2 | TRBV20-1 | CSARAGGLNTGELFF | TGCAGTGCTCGAGCGGGGGGCCTAAACACCGGGGAGCTGTTTTTT
. | TRBD1 | TRBJ2-7 | TRBV13 | CASSSARGRDSPLQYF | TGTGCCAGCAGCTCGGCCCGGGGCCGGGACAGTCCCCTCCAGTACTTC
few | TRBD2 | TRBJ2-5 | TRBV28 | CASETRTSPETQYF | TGTGCCAGCGAAACCCGGACTAGCCCAGAGACCCAGTACTTC
few | . | TRBJ2-5 | TRBV24-1 | CATSDFWGAASQETQYF | TGTGCCACCAGTGATTTTTGGGGAGCGGCTTCCCAAGAGACCCAGTACTTC
. | TRBD1 | TRBJ2-6 | TRBV6-2/TRBV6-3 | CASSYSISRTGVSSGANVLTF | TGTGCCAGCAGTTACTCGATTTCAAGGACAGGGGTGAGCTCTGGGGCCAACGTCCTGACTTTC
many | . | TRBJ2-3 | TRBV7-6 | CASSLGASQDTQYF | TGTGCCAGCAGCTTAGGGGCTAGTCAAGATACGCAGTATTTT
few | TRBD1 | TRBJ1-2 | TRBV2 | CASSEADRGGGYTF | TGTGCCAGCAGTGAAGCGGACAGGGGTGGTGGCTACACCTTC
many | TRBD1 | TRBJ1-6 | TRBV12-3/TRBV12-4 | CASSPRDSNSPLHF | TGTGCCAGCAGTCCCCGGGACAGCAATTCACCCCTCCACTTT
few | TRBD2 | TRBJ2-5 | TRBV9 | CASSVGGLAGGRRLETQYF | TGTGCCAGCAGCGTAGGAGGCCTAGCGGGGGGCCGACGTCTGGAGACCCAGTACTTC
many | TRBD1 | TRBJ1-1 | TRBV7-9 | CASSIWTGLDTEAFF | TGTGCCAGCAGCATATGGACAGGGTTGGACACTGAAGCTTTCTTT
many | . | TRBJ2-7 | TRBV9 | CASSVQGVPYEQYF | TGTGCCAGCAGCGTACAGGGTGTTCCCTACGAGCAGTACTTC
many | TRBD1 | TRBJ1-2 | TRBV7-2 | CASSQDRGRVGGYTF | TGTGCCAGCAGCCAGGACAGGGGGCGCGTCGGGGGCTACACCTTC